This TCR beta chain was profiled in a study of T cell responses to AZD1222 COVID-19 vaccine. V lost 3 bases and J 10 bases, leaving 14 bases between the germline ends. CDR3 length: 14 residues. CDR1 is SGHNT and CDR2 is YYREEE in the germline V gene (reference sequence). Notes on this clone: Its antigen is not identified.

General observations from the study: The study reported that nearly half of spike-specific TCRs target unmutated variant regions.

TCRdb's copy holds only in-frame clones and misses some; the assay was immunoSEQ multiplex PCR. The data hold 80,000 to 90,000 clones, with under 95% observed a single time. The origin of this receptor is an adult in good health. The sample in question was peripheral blood, obtained on day 0 of AZD1222 vaccination. The chain employs TRBV5-4 and TRBJ2-6; the D is unclear. The CDR3 DNA reads as TGTGCCAGCAGCTACACCAGTACGTCGAACGTCCTGACTTTC. Translated, it gives CASSYTSTSNVLTF. The whole variable domain, remainder taken from reference TRBV5-4 and TRBJ2-6, is ETGVTQSPTHLIKTRGQQVTLRCSSQSGHNTVSWYQQALGQGPQFIFQYYREEENGRGNFPPRFSGLQFPNYSSELNVNALELDDSALYLCASSYTSTSNVLTFGAGSRLTVL.